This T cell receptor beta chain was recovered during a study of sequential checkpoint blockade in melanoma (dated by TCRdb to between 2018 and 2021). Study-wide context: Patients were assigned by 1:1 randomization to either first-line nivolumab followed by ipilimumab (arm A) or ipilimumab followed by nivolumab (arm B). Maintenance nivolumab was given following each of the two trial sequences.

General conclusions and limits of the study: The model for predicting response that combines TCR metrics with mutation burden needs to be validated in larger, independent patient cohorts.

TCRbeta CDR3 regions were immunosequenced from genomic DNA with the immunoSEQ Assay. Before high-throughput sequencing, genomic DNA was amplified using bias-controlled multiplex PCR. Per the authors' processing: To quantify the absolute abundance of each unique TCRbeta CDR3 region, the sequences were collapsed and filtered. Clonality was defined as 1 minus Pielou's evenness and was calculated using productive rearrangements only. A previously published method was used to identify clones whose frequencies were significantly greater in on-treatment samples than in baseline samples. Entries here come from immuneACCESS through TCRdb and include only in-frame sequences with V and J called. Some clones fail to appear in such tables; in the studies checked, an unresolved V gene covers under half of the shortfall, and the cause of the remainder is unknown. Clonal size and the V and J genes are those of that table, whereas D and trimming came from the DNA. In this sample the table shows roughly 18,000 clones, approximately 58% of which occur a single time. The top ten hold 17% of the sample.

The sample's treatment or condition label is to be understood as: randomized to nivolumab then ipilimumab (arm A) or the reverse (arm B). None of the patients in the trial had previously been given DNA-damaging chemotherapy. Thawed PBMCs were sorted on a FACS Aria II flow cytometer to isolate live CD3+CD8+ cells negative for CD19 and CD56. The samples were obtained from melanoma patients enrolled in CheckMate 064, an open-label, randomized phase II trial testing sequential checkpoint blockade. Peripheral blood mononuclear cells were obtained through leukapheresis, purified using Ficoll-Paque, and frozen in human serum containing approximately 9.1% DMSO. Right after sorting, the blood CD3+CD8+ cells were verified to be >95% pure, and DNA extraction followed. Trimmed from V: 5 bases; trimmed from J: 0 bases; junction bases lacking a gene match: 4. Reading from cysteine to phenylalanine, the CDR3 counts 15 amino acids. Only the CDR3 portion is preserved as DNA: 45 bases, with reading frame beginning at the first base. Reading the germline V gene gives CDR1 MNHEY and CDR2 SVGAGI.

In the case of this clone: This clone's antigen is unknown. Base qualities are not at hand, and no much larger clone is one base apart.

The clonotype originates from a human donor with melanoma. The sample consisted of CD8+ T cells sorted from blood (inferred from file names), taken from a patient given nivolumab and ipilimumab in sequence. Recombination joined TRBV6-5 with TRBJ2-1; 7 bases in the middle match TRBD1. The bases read TGTGCCAGCAGTAAGACAGGGCTCTCCTACAATGAGCAGTTCTTC. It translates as CASSKTGLSYNEQFF.